This TCR beta chain derives from a study of blood T cell repertoires in COVID-19. CDR3 length: 13 residues. CDR1 and CDR2 (germline): MNHEY, SMNVEV (reference sequence). With 5 bases clipped from V and 8 bases from J, the junction kept 8 bases outside the gene matches. TCRdb's copy holds only in-frame clones and misses some; the assay was immunoSEQ multiplex PCR. The sample shows about 240,000 clones, 83% of them seen only once. The TCR comes from a middle-aged woman who had been exposed to COVID-19. The rearrangement joins TRBV27 to TRBJ1-2; 7 nucleotides align to TRBD1. The material sequenced was PBMCs or T cells enriched from blood (not recorded which). The CDR3 nucleotides read TGTGCCAGCAGTCCAGACAGGGAACGGGGCTACACCTTC. Protein product: CASSPDRERGYTF.